This T cell receptor (beta chain) is from a study of metastatic and nonmetastatic thyroid tumors. Across the study: Repertoires were compared across blood and tumor or nodule tissue from malignant and benign thyroid patients. Study-wide results and limits: Malignant tumors reportedly showed significantly higher TCR beta diversity than benign nodules in both blood and tumor.

V shed 3 bases and J shed 5 bases, with 17 bases lying between them. The CDR3 extends over 15 amino acids. The germline CDR1 and CDR2 sequences are SNHLY and FYNNEI. Note on this clone: Antigen: not known.

Until they underwent thyroid surgery, no patient had received any treatment. TCRdb used MiXCR to call clones anew from the PCR reads. The sample consists of 8,500 to 10,000 clones, around 29% of them appearing once. The chain links TRBV2 to TRBJ2-7; unclear D gene. Sequencing input: tumor tissue. The source of this sequence is a female donor with papillary thyroid cancer or a benign thyroid nodule (not recorded which). Some clones in this sample may be carry-over from other donors' samples. The CDR3 is CASSDWLATLHEQYF. The CDR3 DNA reads TGTGCCAGCAGTGATTGGTTAGCTACTCTGCACGAGCAGTACTTC.